These T cell receptor beta chains were read from a single sample in a study of T cells in Graves' hyperthyroidism and ophthalmopathy. In TCRdb, the multiplex PCR reads were re-called with MiXCR into one record per CDR3 protein. Altogether about half a million distinct CDR3 sequences are present, about 20% being singletons, with the ten largest covering roughly 47%. Sequencing was performed on blood. These receptor sequences come from a man aged 35-49 years with Graves' ophthalmopathy. CDR3s include the opening cysteine and the closing phenylalanine or tryptophan. The order of the fields is clone size, V gene, D gene, J gene, CDR3 protein, CDR3 DNA. D genes are given only for firm matches. Clone size appears in some rows only: once, few, many, or a class for an expanded clone.

clone size: .
V gene: TRBV6-5
D gene: .
J gene: TRBJ2-5
CDR3 protein: CASNSQAKRAQYF
CDR3 DNA: TGTGCCAGCAATTCCCAAGCAAAGAGGGCCCAGTACTTC

clone size: .
V gene: TRBV7-9
D gene: .
J gene: TRBJ1-2
CDR3 protein: CASSPTGDGGYTF
CDR3 DNA: TGTGCCAGCAGCCCGACGGGAGATGGAGGCTACACCTTC

clone size: many
V gene: TRBV18
D gene: .
J gene: TRBJ2-3
CDR3 protein: CASSPAVADTQYF
CDR3 DNA: TGTGCCAGCTCACCGGCTGTAGCAGATACGCAGTATTTT

clone size: few
V gene: TRBV3-1
D gene: .
J gene: TRBJ2-1
CDR3 protein: CASSQDGVSSYNEQFF
CDR3 DNA: TGTGCCAGCAGCCAAGACGGGGTTAGCTCCTACAATGAGCAGTTCTTC

clone size: many
V gene: TRBV18
D gene: .
J gene: TRBJ1-5
CDR3 protein: CASSPSSPQPQHF
CDR3 DNA: TGTGCCAGCTCACCATCCTCCCCTCAGCCCCAGCATTTT

clone size: few
V gene: TRBV29-1
D gene: TRBD1
J gene: TRBJ2-5
CDR3 protein: CSVARTGGNQETQYF
CDR3 DNA: TGCAGCGTTGCGCGGACAGGGGGTAACCAAGAGACCCAGTACTTC

clone size: .
V gene: TRBV5-6
D gene: .
J gene: TRBJ2-3
CDR3 protein: CASSPGYAAGTQYF
CDR3 DNA: TGTGCCAGCAGCCCCGGCTATGCGGCGGGGACGCAGTATTTT

clone size: few
V gene: TRBV4-3
D gene: .
J gene: TRBJ1-2
CDR3 protein: CASSQDLAGDYGYTF
CDR3 DNA: TGCGCCAGCAGCCAAGATTTAGCGGGCGACTATGGCTACACCTTC

clone size: .
V gene: TRBV6-2/TRBV6-3
D gene: TRBD2
J gene: TRBJ2-1
CDR3 protein: CASGLRDYVTEQFF
CDR3 DNA: TGTGCCAGCGGACTCCGGGACTATGTGACTGAGCAGTTCTTC

clone size: many
V gene: TRBV20-1
D gene: .
J gene: TRBJ1-1
CDR3 protein: CSASVGVDTEAFF
CDR3 DNA: TGCAGTGCCTCAGTAGGAGTCGACACTGAAGCTTTCTTT